Listed below are T cell receptor beta chains from one sample, sequenced in a study of blood T cell repertoires in COVID-19. TCRdb's copy holds only in-frame clones and misses some; the assay was immunoSEQ multiplex PCR. The sample lists fewer than 250,000 clones; 88% were seen once. The sequenced sample was peripheral blood. These receptors were taken from a man aged 65-85 years with acute or convalescent COVID-19. The CDR3 runs from the conserved cysteine through the conserved F or W. Each record gives: CDR3 protein, CDR3 DNA, D gene, J gene, V gene, clone size. A D gene is named only where the DNA matches it firmly. Clone size is not always given. Where it is, it says once, few, many or a class for expanded clones.

CASSPDSDTQYF	TGTGCCAGCAGTCCAGACTCCGATACGCAGTATTTT	-	TRBJ2-3	TRBV6-5	-
CATSRQGNNSPLHF	TGTGCCACCAGTCGGCAGGGTAATAATTCACCCCTCCACTTT	-	TRBJ1-6	TRBV15	-
CASSWGGDSNQPQHF	TGTGCCAGCAGCTGGGGGGGGGATAGCAATCAGCCCCAGCATTTT	-	TRBJ1-5	TRBV5-4	-
CASSFAGQGFEPQHF	TGTGCCAGCAGCTTTGCGGGACAGGGATTCGAGCCCCAGCATTTT	-	TRBJ1-5	TRBV12-1	few
CASSVGGDFGANVLTF	TGTGCCAGCAGCGTAGGCGGGGACTTTGGGGCCAACGTCCTGACTTTC	-	TRBJ2-6	TRBV9	-
CASSVSGTGYYNSPLHF	TGTGCCAGCAGTGTCTCCGGGACAGGGTACTATAATTCACCCCTCCACTTT	TRBD1	TRBJ1-6	TRBV27	-
CASSFWTGGGQPQHF	TGTGCCAGCAGTTTCTGGACAGGGGGCGGACAGCCCCAGCATTTT	TRBD1	TRBJ1-5	TRBV6-2/TRBV6-3	-
CASSLGVTNEQFF	TGTGCCAGCAGCTTGGGAGTCACCAATGAGCAGTTCTTC	-	TRBJ2-1	TRBV7-2	-
CSVKRANTEAFF	TGCAGCGTTAAGAGGGCTAACACTGAAGCTTTCTTT	-	TRBJ1-1	TRBV29-1	-
CASRRGQGRNSPLHF	TGTGCCAGCCGCCGGGGACAGGGACGTAATTCACCCCTCCACTTT	TRBD1	TRBJ1-6	TRBV27	-
CASSIIEAGANVLTF	TGTGCCAGTAGTATTATAGAAGCTGGGGCCAACGTCCTGACTTTC	-	TRBJ2-6	TRBV19	-
CATMIGQGDNQPQHF	TGTGCCACCATGATTGGACAGGGGGACAATCAGCCCCAGCATTTT	TRBD1	TRBJ1-5	TRBV6-5	-
CASSESIGSGRDTGELFF	TGTGCCAGCAGTGAATCTATTGGTAGCGGGAGAGATACCGGGGAGCTGTTTTTT	TRBD2	TRBJ2-2	TRBV25-1	once
CASSLQFVQETQYF	TGCGCCAGCAGCTTGCAATTTGTCCAAGAGACCCAGTACTTC	-	TRBJ2-5	TRBV5-1	-
CASSYSQGAFEQYF	TGTGCCAGCAGTTACTCACAGGGGGCGTTTGAGCAGTACTTC	TRBD1	TRBJ2-7	TRBV6-5	-
CASSLLAAGSYNEQFF	TGTGCCAGCAGCCTTTTAGCGGCTGGCTCCTACAATGAGCAGTTCTTC	-	TRBJ2-1	TRBV3-1/TRBV3-2	-
CASSALAQTGATGELFF	TGTGCCAGCAGCGCACTAGCGCAGACAGGGGCGACCGGGGAGCTGTTTTTT	-	TRBJ2-2	TRBV9	-
CASSTNRGEAFF	TGTGCCAGCAGCACAAACAGGGGTGAAGCTTTCTTT	TRBD1	TRBJ1-1	TRBV12-3/TRBV12-4	-
CASSVGSLSTDTQYF	TGTGCCAGCAGCGTAGGTAGCCTTAGCACAGATACGCAGTATTTT	-	TRBJ2-3	TRBV9	-
CASSQGADTGELFF	TGTGCCAGCTCACAGGGGGCTGACACCGGGGAGCTGTTTTTT	TRBD1	TRBJ2-2	TRBV18	-
CASCSSRDTGELFF	TGTGCCAGCTGTTCTTCCAGGGACACCGGGGAGCTGTTTTTT	-	TRBJ2-2	TRBV25-1	-
CATEGQGFYHF	TGTGCCACCGAAGGGCAGGGGTTCTACCATTTT	-	TRBJ1-6	TRBV6-5	few
CASSYPAGAGNEQFF	TGTGCCAGCAGTTACCCAGCGGGAGCTGGCAATGAGCAGTTCTTC	TRBD2	TRBJ2-1	TRBV6-6	-
CASLGGSGYEQYF	TGTGCCAGTCTTGGGGGGAGCGGCTACGAGCAGTACTTC	-	TRBJ2-7	TRBV6-5	-
CATSRDMKGGQHF	TGTGCCACCAGCAGAGATATGAAAGGAGGCCAGCATTTT	-	TRBJ1-5	TRBV15	-
CASSWDTMNTEAFF	TGTGCCAGCAGCTGGGACACCATGAACACTGAAGCTTTCTTT	-	TRBJ1-1	TRBV5-5	-
CASSLSRSYEQYF	TGTGCCAGCAGCTTGTCCAGATCCTACGAGCAGTACTTC	-	TRBJ2-7	TRBV7-2	-
CASSLGTSGESTDTQYF	TGTGCCAGCAGTCTCGGGACTAGCGGGGAAAGTACAGATACGCAGTATTTT	TRBD2	TRBJ2-3	TRBV28	few
CASSISYRGTGEAFF	TGTGCCAGTAGTATATCTTACAGGGGGACTGGAGAAGCTTTCTTT	TRBD1	TRBJ1-1	TRBV19	-
CASSPLPGQGNNEQFF	TGTGCCAGCAGCCCCCTACCGGGACAGGGGAACAATGAGCAGTTCTTC	TRBD1	TRBJ2-1	TRBV7-3	-
CASSLRSLSYNEQFF	TGTGCCAGCAGCCTTCGGAGCCTCTCCTACAATGAGCAGTTCTTC	-	TRBJ2-1	TRBV3-1/TRBV3-2	-
CASRRTGNTEAFF	TGTGCCAGTAGAAGGACAGGGAACACTGAAGCTTTCTTT	TRBD1	TRBJ1-1	TRBV19	once
CASSEVTSGRYEQFF	TGTGCCAGTAGTGAAGTGACTAGCGGGAGATATGAGCAGTTCTTC	TRBD2	TRBJ2-1	TRBV19	once
CASSLVASGSADTQYF	TGTGCCAGCAGCTTAGTGGCTAGCGGGAGTGCAGATACGCAGTATTTT	TRBD2	TRBJ2-3	TRBV7-9	once
CAWSVGAGTYNEQFF	TGTGCCTGGAGTGTGGGTGCGGGAACCTACAATGAGCAGTTCTTC	-	TRBJ2-1	TRBV30	-
CATGGDSAGNQPQHF	TGTGCCACGGGGGGAGACAGTGCAGGCAATCAGCCCCAGCATTTT	-	TRBJ1-5	TRBV15	-
CASRWTGGDYGYTF	TGCGCCAGCAGGTGGACAGGGGGCGACTATGGCTACACCTTC	TRBD1	TRBJ1-2	TRBV5-1	-
CASKLDRSSYEQYF	TGTGCCAGCAAACTTGACAGGAGCTCCTACGAGCAGTACTTC	-	TRBJ2-7	TRBV6-5	-
CASSPGVKQPQHF	TGTGCCAGCAGTCCCGGGGTCAAGCAGCCCCAGCATTTT	-	TRBJ1-5	TRBV6-6	-
CASSFQNQETQYF	TGTGCCAGCAGTTTCCAAAACCAAGAGACCCAGTACTTC	-	TRBJ2-5	TRBV27	-
CASSSTLLAGGYNEQFF	TGTGCCAGCAGCTCAACCTTACTAGCGGGAGGGTACAATGAGCAGTTCTTC	TRBD2	TRBJ2-1	TRBV11-2	once
CSASRGGASGRVSSYNEQFF	TGCAGTGCTAGTAGGGGGGGGGCTAGCGGGAGAGTTAGCTCCTACAATGAGCAGTTCTTC	TRBD2	TRBJ2-1	TRBV20-1	-
CASSYYPLTGTGVEQYF	TGTGCCAGCAGTTACTATCCGCTTACCGGGACAGGGGTTGAGCAGTACTTC	TRBD1	TRBJ2-7	TRBV6-2/TRBV6-3	once
CASTLKGTSGRAGYEQYF	TGTGCCAGCACCCTAAAAGGGACTAGCGGGAGGGCTGGCTACGAGCAGTACTTC	TRBD2	TRBJ2-7	TRBV27	once
CASSLRDRVFTDTQYF	TGTGCCAGTAGCCTCCGGGACAGAGTATTCACAGATACGCAGTATTTT	TRBD1	TRBJ2-3	TRBV19	-